A selection of T cell receptor beta chains follows, all from one sample in a study of cytomegalovirus exposure and HLA in healthy donors. Method: immunoSEQ multiplex PCR; TCRdb's copy keeps in-frame clones and lacks some. Among 170,000 or so clones listed, roughly three quarters were seen once. Sequencing input: PBMCs. These receptors originate from a woman aged 50 to 65 in good health and CMV-seropositive. CDR3s include the opening cysteine and the closing phenylalanine or tryptophan. The D gene is left open where the match is weak. Clone size is shown for a subset of rows, as once, few, many or a class of expanded clone.

clone size: NA
J gene: TRBJ1-1
D gene: NA
V gene: TRBV11-2
CDR3 DNA: TGTGCCAGCAGCTTCGCAGGGGTTAGGACTGAAGCTTTCTTT
CDR3 protein: CASSFAGVRTEAFF

clone size: few
J gene: TRBJ2-3
D gene: NA
V gene: TRBV2
CDR3 DNA: TGTGCCAGCAGTGCTACAGATACGCAGTATTTT
CDR3 protein: CASSATDTQYF

clone size: few
J gene: TRBJ2-5
D gene: TRBD1
V gene: TRBV2
CDR3 DNA: TGTGCCAGCAGTGAAAGGGGACAGGCCCAAGAGACCCAGTACTTC
CDR3 protein: CASSERGQAQETQYF

clone size: NA
J gene: TRBJ2-3
D gene: TRBD1
V gene: TRBV7-9
CDR3 DNA: TGTGCCAGCAGCCAAGGACAGGGACGAGATACGCAGTATTTT
CDR3 protein: CASSQGQGRDTQYF

clone size: few
J gene: TRBJ2-3
D gene: NA
V gene: TRBV9
CDR3 DNA: TGTGCCAGCAGCGTCTCTACCAAAAGCACAGATACGCAGTATTTT
CDR3 protein: CASSVSTKSTDTQYF

clone size: once
J gene: TRBJ1-4
D gene: NA
V gene: TRBV6-1
CDR3 DNA: TGTGCCAGCAGCACAGGGACAACTAATGAAAAACTGTTTTTT
CDR3 protein: CASSTGTTNEKLFF

clone size: NA
J gene: TRBJ2-1
D gene: TRBD1
V gene: TRBV5-6
CDR3 DNA: TGTGCCAGCAGTCGCGGACAGGATGGGAATGAGCAGTTCTTC
CDR3 protein: CASSRGQDGNEQFF

clone size: NA
J gene: TRBJ2-5
D gene: NA
V gene: TRBV7-8
CDR3 DNA: TGTGCCAGCAGCTTAAGTCAGGGTCAAGAGACCCAGTACTTC
CDR3 protein: CASSLSQGQETQYF

clone size: NA
J gene: TRBJ1-2
D gene: TRBD1
V gene: TRBV19
CDR3 DNA: TGTGCCAGTAGTCTGACAGGGGACTATGGCTACACCTTC
CDR3 protein: CASSLTGDYGYTF

clone size: few
J gene: TRBJ1-4
D gene: TRBD1
V gene: TRBV6-5
CDR3 DNA: TGTGCCAGCAGCTTAAGGGACAGGGCACCAGGAAAACTGTTTTTT
CDR3 protein: CASSLRDRAPGKLFF

clone size: NA
J gene: TRBJ2-7
D gene: NA
V gene: TRBV6-1
CDR3 DNA: TGTGCCAGCAGTGAACGGTTCGAGCAGTACTTC
CDR3 protein: CASSERFEQYF

clone size: NA
J gene: TRBJ1-6
D gene: NA
V gene: TRBV6-5
CDR3 DNA: TGTGCCAGCAGTTACAACAGGGAAGGTCGTTCACCCCTCCACTTT
CDR3 protein: CASSYNREGRSPLHF

clone size: NA
J gene: TRBJ1-3
D gene: TRBD1
V gene: TRBV15
CDR3 DNA: TGTGCCACCAGCGGGGGGACAGGGGGAGGAAACACCATATATTTT
CDR3 protein: CATSGGTGGGNTIYF

clone size: NA
J gene: TRBJ2-3
D gene: NA
V gene: TRBV18
CDR3 DNA: TGTGCCAGCTCACCGGCAGGATATACGCAGTATTTT
CDR3 protein: CASSPAGYTQYF

clone size: NA
J gene: TRBJ2-5
D gene: TRBD2
V gene: TRBV5-1
CDR3 DNA: TGCGCCAGCAGCCTGACCGGGACTAGCTACCCCTCGGAGACCCAGTACTTC
CDR3 protein: CASSLTGTSYPSETQYF

clone size: once
J gene: TRBJ2-5
D gene: NA
V gene: TRBV6-1
CDR3 DNA: TGTGCCAGCATCCTGGAGACCCAGTACTTC
CDR3 protein: CASILETQYF

clone size: few
J gene: TRBJ2-7
D gene: NA
V gene: TRBV30
CDR3 DNA: TGTGCCTGGAGTGTACAGCCCTCCTACGAGCAGTACTTC
CDR3 protein: CAWSVQPSYEQYF

clone size: few
J gene: TRBJ2-1
D gene: NA
V gene: TRBV10-2
CDR3 DNA: TGCGCCAGCAGTGAGCTAGGGAGCTCCTACAATGAGCAGTTCTTC
CDR3 protein: CASSELGSSYNEQFF

clone size: NA
J gene: TRBJ2-3
D gene: TRBD2
V gene: TRBV7-3
CDR3 DNA: TGTGCCAGCAGCCCCTCGGGGGGTAGCACAGATACGCAGTATTTT
CDR3 protein: CASSPSGGSTDTQYF

clone size: NA
J gene: TRBJ2-2
D gene: TRBD2
V gene: TRBV11-2
CDR3 DNA: TGTGCCAGCATTATTAGCGGGGGGTACACCGGGGAGCTGTTTTTT
CDR3 protein: CASIISGGYTGELFF

clone size: NA
J gene: TRBJ1-5
D gene: NA
V gene: TRBV29-1
CDR3 DNA: TGCAGCGTTGGGGACAACTCAAGACAGCCCCAGCATTTT
CDR3 protein: CSVGDNSRQPQHF

clone size: NA
J gene: TRBJ2-7
D gene: TRBD1
V gene: TRBV27
CDR3 DNA: TGTGCCAGCAGCACACGGACAGGTCTCTCCTACGAGCAGTACTTC
CDR3 protein: CASSTRTGLSYEQYF

clone size: NA
J gene: TRBJ2-7
D gene: TRBD1
V gene: TRBV7-6
CDR3 DNA: TGTGCCAGCAGCTTAGGACAGGGCCACGAGCAGTACTTC
CDR3 protein: CASSLGQGHEQYF

clone size: NA
J gene: TRBJ2-1
D gene: TRBD2
V gene: TRBV14
CDR3 DNA: TGTGCCAGCAGCCTCGACCGCGGGGGTTCGTACAATGAGCAGTTCTTC
CDR3 protein: CASSLDRGGSYNEQFF

clone size: NA
J gene: TRBJ2-3
D gene: TRBD2
V gene: TRBV5-4
CDR3 DNA: TGTGCCAGCAGCTCGGGCGGGGGGGCCGATTTGGGCACAGATACGCAGTATTTT
CDR3 protein: CASSSGGGADLGTDTQYF

clone size: NA
J gene: TRBJ2-3
D gene: NA
V gene: TRBV5-4
CDR3 DNA: TGTGCCAGCAGTACCCCCCCTTTGCACAAGACTCCAGATACGCAGTATTTT
CDR3 protein: CASSTPPLHKTPDTQYF

clone size: NA
J gene: TRBJ2-3
D gene: TRBD2
V gene: TRBV11-1
CDR3 DNA: TGTGCCAGCACACTAGCGGCTATCACAGATACGCAGTATTTT
CDR3 protein: CASTLAAITDTQYF

clone size: NA
J gene: TRBJ1-4
D gene: NA
V gene: TRBV11-2
CDR3 DNA: TGTGCCAGCAGCTTGGGGGCGAGGGAAAAACTGTTTTTT
CDR3 protein: CASSLGAREKLFF

clone size: NA
J gene: TRBJ1-3
D gene: NA
V gene: TRBV5-8
CDR3 DNA: TGTGCCAGCAGCTTGGGCGGATACTCTGGAAACACCATATATTTT
CDR3 protein: CASSLGGYSGNTIYF